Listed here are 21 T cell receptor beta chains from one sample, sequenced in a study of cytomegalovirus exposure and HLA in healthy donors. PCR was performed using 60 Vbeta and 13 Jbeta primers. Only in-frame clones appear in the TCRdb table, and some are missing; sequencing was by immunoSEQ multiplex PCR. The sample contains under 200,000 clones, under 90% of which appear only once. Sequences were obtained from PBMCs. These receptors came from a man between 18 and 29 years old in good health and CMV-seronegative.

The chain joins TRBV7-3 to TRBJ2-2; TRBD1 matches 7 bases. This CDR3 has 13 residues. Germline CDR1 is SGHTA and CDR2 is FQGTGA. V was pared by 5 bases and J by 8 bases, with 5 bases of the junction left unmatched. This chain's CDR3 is CASSVTGNGELFF. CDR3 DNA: TGTGCCAGCAGCGTGACAGGGAATGGGGAGCTGTTTTTT.

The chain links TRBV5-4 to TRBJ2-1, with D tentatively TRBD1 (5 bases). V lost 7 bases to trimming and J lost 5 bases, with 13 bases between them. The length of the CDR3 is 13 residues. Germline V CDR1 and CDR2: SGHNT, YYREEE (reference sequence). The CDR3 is CASPPDKNNEQFF. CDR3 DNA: TGTGCCAGCCCCCCGGACAAAAACAATGAGCAGTTCTTC.

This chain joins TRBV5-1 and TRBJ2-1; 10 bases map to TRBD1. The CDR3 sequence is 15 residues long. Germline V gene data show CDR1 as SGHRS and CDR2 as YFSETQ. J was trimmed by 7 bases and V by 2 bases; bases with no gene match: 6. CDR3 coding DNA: TGCGCCAGCAGCTTACGGACAGGGGGGGGGAATGAGCAGTTCTTC. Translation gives CASSLRTGGGNEQFF. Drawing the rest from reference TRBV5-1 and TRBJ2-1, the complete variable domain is KAGVTQTPRYLIKTRGQQVTLSCSPISGHRSVSWYQQTPGQGLQFLFEYFSETQRNKGNFPGRFSGRQFSNSRSEMNVSTLELGDSALYLCASSLRTGGGNEQFFGPGTRLTVL.

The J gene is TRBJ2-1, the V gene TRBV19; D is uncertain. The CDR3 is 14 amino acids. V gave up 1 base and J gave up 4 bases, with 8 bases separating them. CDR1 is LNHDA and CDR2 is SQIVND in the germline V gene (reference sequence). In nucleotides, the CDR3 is TGTGCCAGTAGTATAGGGCAGTTATACAATGAGCAGTTCTTC. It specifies CASSIGQLYNEQFF.

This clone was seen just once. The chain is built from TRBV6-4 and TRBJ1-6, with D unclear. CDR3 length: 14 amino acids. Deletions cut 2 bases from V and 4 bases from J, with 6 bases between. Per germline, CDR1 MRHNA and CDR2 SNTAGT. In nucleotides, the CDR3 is TGTGCCAGCAGTGACCGGGAGTATAATTCACCCCTCCACTTT. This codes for CASSDREYNSPLHF.

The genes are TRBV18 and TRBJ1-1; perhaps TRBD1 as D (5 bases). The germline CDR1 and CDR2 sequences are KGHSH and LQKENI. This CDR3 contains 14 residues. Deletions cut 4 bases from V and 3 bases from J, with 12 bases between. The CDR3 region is CASSLESGDTEAFF. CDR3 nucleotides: TGTGCCAGCTCACTCGAGTCGGGGGACACTGAAGCTTTCTTT.

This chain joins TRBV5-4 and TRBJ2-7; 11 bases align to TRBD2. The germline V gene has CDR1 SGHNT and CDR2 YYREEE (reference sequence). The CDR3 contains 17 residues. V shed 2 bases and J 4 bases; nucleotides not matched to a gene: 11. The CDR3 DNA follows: TGTGCCAGCAGCTTCCGGGCTAGCGGGAGGCAACTTTACGAGCAGTACTTC. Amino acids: CASSFRASGRQLYEQYF.

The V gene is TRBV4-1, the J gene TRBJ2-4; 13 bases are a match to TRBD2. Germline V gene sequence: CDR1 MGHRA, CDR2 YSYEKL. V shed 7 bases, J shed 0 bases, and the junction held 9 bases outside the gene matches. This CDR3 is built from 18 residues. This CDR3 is CASTPLAGGWEAKNIQYF. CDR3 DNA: TGCGCCAGCACGCCACTAGCGGGGGGGTGGGAAGCCAAAAACATTCAGTACTTC.

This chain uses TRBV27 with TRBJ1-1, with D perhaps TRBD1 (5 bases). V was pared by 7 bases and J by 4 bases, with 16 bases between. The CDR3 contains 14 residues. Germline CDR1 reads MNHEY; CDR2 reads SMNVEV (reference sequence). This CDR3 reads CASISGQGSTEAFF. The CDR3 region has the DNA TGTGCCAGCATTAGTGGGCAGGGCAGCACTGAAGCTTTCTTT.

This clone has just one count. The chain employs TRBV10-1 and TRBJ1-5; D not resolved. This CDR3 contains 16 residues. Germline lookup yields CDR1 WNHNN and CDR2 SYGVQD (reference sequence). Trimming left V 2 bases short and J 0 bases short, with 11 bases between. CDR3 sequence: CASSEPHFFSNQPQHF. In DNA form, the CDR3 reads TGCGCCAGCAGTGAGCCACATTTTTTTAGCAATCAGCCCCAGCATTTT.

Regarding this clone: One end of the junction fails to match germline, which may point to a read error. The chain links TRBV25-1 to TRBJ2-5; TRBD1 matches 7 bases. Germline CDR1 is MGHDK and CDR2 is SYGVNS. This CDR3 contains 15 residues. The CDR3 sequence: CASSDPGQLQEAQYF. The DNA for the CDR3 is TGTGCCAGCAGTGACCCGGGACAGTTGCAAGAGGCCCAGTACTTC.

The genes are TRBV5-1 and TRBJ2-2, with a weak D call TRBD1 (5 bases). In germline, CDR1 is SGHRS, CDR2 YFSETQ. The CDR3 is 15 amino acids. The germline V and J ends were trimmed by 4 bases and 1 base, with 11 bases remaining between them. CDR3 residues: CASSPKTGNTGELFF. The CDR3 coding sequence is TGCGCCAGCAGCCCAAAAACAGGGAACACCGGGGAGCTGTTTTTT.

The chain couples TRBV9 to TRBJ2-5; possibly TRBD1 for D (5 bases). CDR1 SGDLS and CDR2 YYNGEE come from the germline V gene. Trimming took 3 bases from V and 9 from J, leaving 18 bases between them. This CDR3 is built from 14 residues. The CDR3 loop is CASSATSDTRAQYF. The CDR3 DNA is TGTGCCAGCAGCGCAACCTCGGACACCCGGGCCCAGTACTTC. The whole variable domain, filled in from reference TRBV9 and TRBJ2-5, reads DSGVTQTPKHLITATGQRVTLRCSPRSGDLSVYWYQQSLDQGLQFLIQYYNGEERAKGNILERFSAQQFPDLHSELNLSSLELGDSALYFCASSATSDTRAQYFGPGTRLLVL.

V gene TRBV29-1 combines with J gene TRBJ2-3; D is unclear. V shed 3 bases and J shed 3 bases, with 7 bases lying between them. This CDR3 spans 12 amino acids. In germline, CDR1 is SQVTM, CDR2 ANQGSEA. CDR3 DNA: TGCAGCGTTGAGCAGAGGACAGATACGCAGTATTTT. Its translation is CSVEQRTDTQYF.

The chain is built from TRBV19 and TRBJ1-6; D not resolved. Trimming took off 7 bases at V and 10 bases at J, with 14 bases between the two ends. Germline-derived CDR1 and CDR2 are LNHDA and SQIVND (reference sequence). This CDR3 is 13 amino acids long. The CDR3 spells CASKGLGQSPLHF. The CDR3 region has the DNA TGTGCCAGTAAAGGTTTGGGCCAATCACCCCTCCACTTT.

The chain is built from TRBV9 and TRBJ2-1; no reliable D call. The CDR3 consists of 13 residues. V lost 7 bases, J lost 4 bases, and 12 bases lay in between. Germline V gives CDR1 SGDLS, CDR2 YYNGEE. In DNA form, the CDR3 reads TGTGCCAGCTCTCTCCCCGGGTACAATGAGCAGTTCTTC. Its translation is CASSLPGYNEQFF.

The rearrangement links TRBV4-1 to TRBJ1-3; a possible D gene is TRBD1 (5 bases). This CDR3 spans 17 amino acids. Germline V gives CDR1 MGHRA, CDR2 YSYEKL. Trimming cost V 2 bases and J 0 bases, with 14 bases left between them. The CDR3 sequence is CASSQLDMIPSGNTIYF. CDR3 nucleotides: TGCGCCAGCAGCCAATTGGACATGATTCCCTCTGGAAACACCATATATTTT.

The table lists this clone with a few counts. CDR3: CASSYRVGGNTIYF. The CDR3 DNA follows: TGTGCCAGCAGTTACAGGGTGGGTGGAAACACCATATATTTT. The chain uses TRBV28 and TRBJ1-3; a weak D match, TRBD1 (6 bases). Per the germline V gene, CDR1 is MDHEN and CDR2 is SYDVKM. The CDR3 loop spans 14 amino acids. The germline V and J ends were trimmed by 4 bases and 3 bases, with 10 bases remaining between them.

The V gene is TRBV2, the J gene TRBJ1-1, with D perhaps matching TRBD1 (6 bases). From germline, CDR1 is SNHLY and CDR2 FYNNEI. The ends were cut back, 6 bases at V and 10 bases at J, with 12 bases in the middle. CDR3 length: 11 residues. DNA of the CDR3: TGTGCCAGCAGAATTAACAGGGTAGCTTTCTTT. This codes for CASRINRVAFF.

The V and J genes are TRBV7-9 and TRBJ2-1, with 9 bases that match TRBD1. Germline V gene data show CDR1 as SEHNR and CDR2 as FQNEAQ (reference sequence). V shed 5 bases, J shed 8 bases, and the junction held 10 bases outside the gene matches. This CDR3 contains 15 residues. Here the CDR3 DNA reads TGTGCCAGCAGCCTCCCCGGGACAGGGTTCGATGAGCAGTTCTTC. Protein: CASSLPGTGFDEQFF.

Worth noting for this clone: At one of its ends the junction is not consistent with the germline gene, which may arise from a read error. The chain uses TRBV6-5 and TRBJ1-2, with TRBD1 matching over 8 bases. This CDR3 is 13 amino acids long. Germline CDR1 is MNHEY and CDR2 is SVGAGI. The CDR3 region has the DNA TGTACCAGCAGGCGGACAGGGACTGCTGGCTACACCTTC. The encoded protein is CTSRRTGTAGYTF.